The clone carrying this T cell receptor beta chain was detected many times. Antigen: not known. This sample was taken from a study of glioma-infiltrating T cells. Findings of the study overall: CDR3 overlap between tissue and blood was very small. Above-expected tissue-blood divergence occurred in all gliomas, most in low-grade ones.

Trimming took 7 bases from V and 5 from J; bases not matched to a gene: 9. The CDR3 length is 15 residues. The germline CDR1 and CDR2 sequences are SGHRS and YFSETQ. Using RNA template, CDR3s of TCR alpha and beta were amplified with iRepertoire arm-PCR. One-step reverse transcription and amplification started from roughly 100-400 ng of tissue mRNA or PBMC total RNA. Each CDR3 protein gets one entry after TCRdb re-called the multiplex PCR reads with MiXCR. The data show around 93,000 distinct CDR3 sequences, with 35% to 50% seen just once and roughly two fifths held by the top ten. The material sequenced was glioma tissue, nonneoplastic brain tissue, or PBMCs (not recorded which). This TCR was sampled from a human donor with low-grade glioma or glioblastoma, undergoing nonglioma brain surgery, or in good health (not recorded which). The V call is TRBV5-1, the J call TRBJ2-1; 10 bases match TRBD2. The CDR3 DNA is TGCGCCAGCCAGGTTACTAGCGGGGATAACAATGAGCAGTTCTTC. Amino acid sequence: CASQVTSGDNNEQFF.